The entry below describes one T cell receptor (beta chain). The target of this receptor is not known. Base qualities are missing; no much larger clone stands one base away. The identical CDR3 is also encoded by other nucleotide sequences in the sample. CDR1 and CDR2 were assigned from the germline V gene (reference sequence) as LNHNV and YYDKDF. From cysteine to phenylalanine, the CDR3 is 16 amino acids long. The entry retains the CDR3 DNA only, 48 bases that are in frame from base 1. A distance of 8 bases separates the germline ends of V and J, which lose 0 bases and 0 bases respectively. The cohort was made up of approximately 700 healthy bone marrow donors. At the time of sampling, every cohort member was nominally healthy, though immune exposures that went unrecorded were likely present. The donor tested CMV seronegative and was one of the 352 seronegative cohort members. Every donor gave a peripheral blood sample, and the peripheral blood mononuclear cells from that sample were used for TCR beta sequencing. Genomic DNA extraction from the blood cell samples was performed with the Qiagen DNeasy Blood Extraction Kit.

The receptor library was made with the immunoSEQ multiplex PCR assay. For the multiplex PCR, a mixture combining 60 forward primers for TCR Vbeta segments and 13 reverse primers for TCR Jbeta segments was used. The CDR3 region of rearranged TCR beta genes was amplified from genomic DNA with a multiplex PCR assay. The Illumina HiSeq System was used to sequence the amplified TCR beta libraries as 87-base-pair reads. From the authors' description of their analysis: A later analysis tallied 80 million to 95 million unique TCR beta chains across the 640 or so repertoires, and approximately 12 million of those chains were shared by two or more donors. Raw reads were error-corrected and collapsed into unique sequences by a nearest-neighbor algorithm in which closely related sequences were merged to remove PCR and sequencing errors. V, D and J gene segments were assigned by aligning CDR3 sequences to IMGT reference sequences. For a sequence to be retained, a match of at least six nucleotides to both a V gene segment and a J gene segment was required. A rearrangement was called productive if the CDR3 had no stop codons and remained in frame with V and J, and every other rearrangement was called non-productive. Following IMGT convention, CDR3 was defined as the stretch from the second conserved V-encoded cysteine to the conserved J-encoded phenylalanine. In an earlier analysis of more than 550 of the donors, sequences lacking an unambiguous match to a single V gene segment were excluded. In an earlier analysis of 587 of the donors, a V segment was called functional when productive rearrangements were above 56.7%, and segregating when the standard deviation between donors exceeded 5%. To diagnose cytomegalovirus status from the catalog of TCR beta chain sequences, a statistical classification framework was built. In a later analysis, TCR nucleotide sequences were compared against IMGT/GENE-DB human TR gene sequences so that V and J genes could be assigned. A later analysis assigned CDR3 sequences and most-parsimonious VDJ recombination scenarios with the TCRdist pipeline. A later analysis defined each TCR beta chain by its CDR3 amino acid sequence plus V-gene family, and excluded reads lacking a unique V-gene family. In a later analysis, approximately 590 highly shared, low-generation-probability nucleotide sequences were removed to address suspected cross-contamination and a sequencing artifact. In a later analysis, a clonal expansion index was calculated for each public chain from normalized within-repertoire ranks of inferred template counts. In a later analysis, generation probabilities were computed with a VDJ recombination model fitted to out-of-frame rearrangements, and the resulting probabilities were checked against IGoR. A later analysis scored TCR-TCR, TCR-HLA and TCR-CMV co-occurrence with hypergeometric tests, applying a repertoire-size bias correction to TCR pairs. False discovery rates were estimated in a later analysis by permuting HLA or CMV assignments 20 times. In a later analysis, co-occurring TCRs were grouped using DBSCAN, with TCRdist sequence similarity added in when clustering inside HLA-allele-positive subsets. For co-occurrence clustering, repertoires with fewer than 30,000 or more than 120,000 public chains were excluded, along with roughly 5 repertoires with anomalous nucleotide sharing. This immuneACCESS table, as held by TCRdb, lists in-frame sequences with V and J called but not all clones. Of the missing ones, under half trace to an unresolved V gene in checked studies; the others have no known cause. The V and J calls and clone size come from that table; D and trimming were worked out from the DNA. The sample profile shows 95,000 to 150,000 clones; roughly four fifths of them were found once. The ten top clones hold roughly 6% of the sample.

This sample was taken from a study of cytomegalovirus exposure and HLA in healthy donors (dated by TCRdb to the late 2010s). Regarding the study in general: An earlier analysis of several hundred of the donors reported roughly 270 Gb of sequence data and 100 million to 130 million unique TCR beta sequences from about 200 million T cells. Of the roughly 400 genotyped donors, 75% to 85% were placed in the genetic ancestry cluster associated with self-reported Caucasian donors. All discovery cohort repertoires had been generated using a single sequencing platform. Typing coverage differed by locus: A, B, C, DRB1 and DQB1 were typed in roughly 620-640 donors, DQA1 in roughly 500, DPA1 in around 610, and DPB1 in roughly 470. A separate validation cohort of roughly 130 different subjects was used in addition to the 666-subject first cohort. The study profiled the T cell repertoires of hundreds of subjects by immunosequencing and related them to cytomegalovirus serostatus. To decide whether each TCR beta V gene segment behaved as functional or pseudogenic, an earlier analysis of approximately 590 of the donors relied on high-throughput TCR beta sequencing. Genome-wide SNP genotypes for about three fifths of the roughly 670 donors were used in a later genetic analysis, which treated that subset as a discovery cohort. Among almost 400 genotyped donors of the cohort, an average of approximately 240,000 unique TCR beta nucleotide sequences were sequenced per donor, around 20% of them non-productive. The study combined high-throughput TCR immunosequencing, statistical association of individual TCRs with disease status, and machine learning to predict cytomegalovirus infection status. The study aimed to test whether cataloging public T cell receptors could reveal signatures of past pathogen exposure. Rather than drawing on any new phenotypic data, the later analysis identified candidate immune exposures from TCR beta sequences and the way those sequences occurred across donors. About 280 gigabases of sequencing data and tens of millions of unique TCR sequences were included in an early release covering roughly 700 HLA-typed donors. HLA typing included class I and class II loci at four-digit resolution. Donor age, sex, ethnicity and CMV serostatus were compiled alongside the repertoire data. Four or five DR-DQ haplotypes were handled as single units for association and clustering because linkage in the cohort was strong. To study patterns of TCR occurrence, a later analysis re-analyzed previously published TCR beta repertoires from around 700 donors and added high-resolution HLA genotyping. Summary of the overall study and its limitations: A total of fewer than 200 TCR beta chains were listed by the study as associated with cytomegalovirus. A later genetic analysis associated a missense DCLRE1C variant with V-gene and J-gene trimming of TCR beta chains, and an independent cohort replicated the association. When HLA alleles, especially DR and DQ, strongly co-occurred, attributing TCR associations to individual alleles was difficult. Because HLA typing was unavailable for some donors at each locus, only the typed subset was used in association tests. For the cohort, immune exposure information was limited to CMV serostatus. Because counts were too low, about 17 rarely observed V segments, including chromosome 9 orphons, were excluded from the earlier analysis of around 590 of the donors. Some IMGT-functional V segments, including TRBV6-2 and TRBV6-3, could not be distinguished by the 87-base-pair reads and were therefore excluded. A later genetic analysis reported fewer N-insertions in productive TCRs among donors in an Asian-associated ancestry cluster than the roughly 720-donor mean. Presence/absence analyses assumed roughly uniform sequencing depth across donors, an assumption that may not hold. In both the original and validation cohorts, the classifier was reported to diagnose cytomegalovirus status with high specificity and sensitivity. An earlier analysis of approximately 590 of the donors showed that most TCR beta V segments appeared in productive rearrangements either about 87% or about 30% of the time, which broadly matched IMGT annotations. Several of the top co-occurrence clusters appeared to be linked to parvovirus B19, influenza, CMV and Epstein-Barr virus, according to a later analysis. Correlated functional status among segregating V segments might reflect linkage disequilibrium, but an unknown experimental factor could not be ruled out. A later analysis associated 15,000 to 20,000 TCR beta sequences with specific HLA alleles at a false discovery rate of 0.05. It was suggested by the authors that the approach could potentially be generalized to other disease states and immunological phenotypes. In vitro tests confirmed that a few of the cytomegalovirus-associated TCR beta chains recognize cytomegalovirus antigens. According to a later analysis, TCR association rates differed among HLA loci, with DRB1 alleles showing the most associated TCRs and HLA-C alleles showing the fewest. In a later analysis, most CMV-associated TCR beta chains were found to appear HLA-restricted, with HLA associations seemingly driven largely by CMV exposure. In a later analysis, HLA-associated TCR beta chains showed more clonal expansion and lower generation probabilities than non-associated chains that were equally common. While some public TCRs were present in many individuals, most TCR sequences turned up only very rarely across donors. A group of highly shared sequence variants was considered likely to be a technical artifact of the sequencing pipeline. The cohort was sequenced for TCR beta chains only, and without alpha or paired-chain data the features that could be detected were limited. A further reported finding was that TCR beta sequences accurately predicted the HLA-A and HLA-B alleles for most subjects in the first cohort.

The receptor's source is a woman between 40 and 50 years old in good health and CMV-seronegative. The sequence links TRBV15 to TRBJ1-4; the D gene assignment is ambiguous. Material for sequencing was PBMCs. The nucleotide sequence reads as follows: TGTGCCACCAGCAGAGATCGCGGTGCAACTAATGAAAAACTGTTTTTT. This translates into CATSRDRGATNEKLFF.